Listed below are T cell receptor beta chains from one sample, sequenced in a study of blood T cell repertoires in COVID-19. Only in-frame clones appear in the TCRdb table, and some are missing; sequencing was by immunoSEQ multiplex PCR. The sample records around 100,000 clones, around 84% being singletons. The sample consisted of peripheral blood. These receptors were taken from a human donor in a cohort sampled during active COVID-19. The CDR3 runs from the conserved cysteine through the conserved F or W. The D gene is left open where the match is weak. Size values are once, few and many counts, or a class for expanded clones, and some rows have none.

v_call: TRBV4-1; clone_size: -; d_call: -; j_call: TRBJ1-3; cdr3_nt: TGCGCCAGCAGCCAATCCCCACTAAGCTCTGGAAACACCATATATTTT; cdr3_aa: CASSQSPLSSGNTIYF
v_call: TRBV7-2; clone_size: -; d_call: -; j_call: TRBJ1-4; cdr3_nt: TGTGCCAGCAGCCCCGTTTCCGTGCGGTCTGGTGAAAAACTGTTTTTT; cdr3_aa: CASSPVSVRSGEKLFF
v_call: TRBV9; clone_size: -; d_call: TRBD2; j_call: TRBJ2-1; cdr3_nt: TGTGCCAGCAGCTTAGGCGGGAGGTCCTACAATGAGCAGTTCTTC; cdr3_aa: CASSLGGRSYNEQFF
v_call: TRBV9; clone_size: -; d_call: -; j_call: TRBJ1-1; cdr3_nt: TGTGCCAGCAGCGTACTAGAAATGAACACTGAAGCTTTCTTT; cdr3_aa: CASSVLEMNTEAFF
v_call: TRBV6-4; clone_size: -; d_call: -; j_call: TRBJ1-2; cdr3_nt: TGTGCCAGCAGTGACTCGGGCGAGGCAGGAGGCTATGGCTACACCTTC; cdr3_aa: CASSDSGEAGGYGYTF
v_call: TRBV5-1; clone_size: -; d_call: TRBD1; j_call: TRBJ2-3; cdr3_nt: TGCGCCAGCAGCCCCGGACAGGGGGCAGATACGCAGTATTTT; cdr3_aa: CASSPGQGADTQYF
v_call: TRBV6-5; clone_size: -; d_call: -; j_call: TRBJ2-3; cdr3_nt: TGTGCCAGCAGAGGACAGCACCCAGATACGCAGTATTTT; cdr3_aa: CASRGQHPDTQYF
v_call: TRBV18; clone_size: -; d_call: TRBD1; j_call: TRBJ1-1; cdr3_nt: TGTGCCAGCTCGCGGGACAGGGGGGGCACTGAAGCTTTCTTT; cdr3_aa: CASSRDRGGTEAFF
v_call: TRBV28; clone_size: -; d_call: TRBD1; j_call: TRBJ2-1; cdr3_nt: TGTGCCAGCAGTACTCGACAGGGAATAAGTGAGCAGTTCTTC; cdr3_aa: CASSTRQGISEQFF
v_call: TRBV25-1; clone_size: -; d_call: TRBD2; j_call: TRBJ2-3; cdr3_nt: TGTGCCAGCACAGGAGCGGGACCAGATACGCAGTATTTT; cdr3_aa: CASTGAGPDTQYF
v_call: TRBV7-9; clone_size: -; d_call: -; j_call: TRBJ2-1; cdr3_nt: TGTGCCAGCAGCTTAGTGGTCCCCCCGGGGTTGAATGAGCAGTTCTTC; cdr3_aa: CASSLVVPPGLNEQFF
v_call: TRBV7-2; clone_size: -; d_call: TRBD2; j_call: TRBJ2-1; cdr3_nt: TGTGCCAGCAGCCCGGGGCGGGGGGGGAACAATGAGCAGTTCTTC; cdr3_aa: CASSPGRGGNNEQFF
v_call: TRBV20-1; clone_size: -; d_call: -; j_call: TRBJ2-7; cdr3_nt: TGCAGTGCTAGTATCCCAACTGCTTCCTACGAGCAGTACTTC; cdr3_aa: CSASIPTASYEQYF
v_call: TRBV12-3/TRBV12-4; clone_size: -; d_call: -; j_call: TRBJ2-3; cdr3_nt: TGTGCCAGCAGTTTAACGGGCACAGATACGCAGTATTTT; cdr3_aa: CASSLTGTDTQYF
v_call: TRBV7-2; clone_size: -; d_call: -; j_call: TRBJ2-7; cdr3_nt: TGTGCCAGCAGCTATCAGATCCTCTACGAGCAGTACTTC; cdr3_aa: CASSYQILYEQYF
v_call: TRBV28; clone_size: -; d_call: -; j_call: TRBJ1-4; cdr3_nt: TGTGCCAGCCTTAGGGGGGGAACTAATGAAAAACTGTTTTTT; cdr3_aa: CASLRGGTNEKLFF
v_call: TRBV11-2; clone_size: -; d_call: -; j_call: TRBJ1-2; cdr3_nt: TGTGCCAGCAGCTTTGCGAGGGTAGCTAACTATGGCTACACCTTC; cdr3_aa: CASSFARVANYGYTF
v_call: TRBV7-8; clone_size: once; d_call: TRBD2; j_call: TRBJ2-7; cdr3_nt: TGTGCCAGCAGTGTTCCGGGACTAGCTGTCTACGAGCAGTACTTC; cdr3_aa: CASSVPGLAVYEQYF
v_call: TRBV5-3; clone_size: -; d_call: -; j_call: TRBJ2-3; cdr3_nt: TGTGCCAGAAGCTATGACCCAAGCGGAGAAGGGCCAGATACGCAGTATTTT; cdr3_aa: CARSYDPSGEGPDTQYF
v_call: TRBV3-1/TRBV3-2; clone_size: -; d_call: TRBD1; j_call: TRBJ1-6; cdr3_nt: TGTGCCAGCAGCCACGATCCGGGACAGGGGTCTTCACCCCTCCACTTT; cdr3_aa: CASSHDPGQGSSPLHF
v_call: TRBV18; clone_size: -; d_call: TRBD2; j_call: TRBJ2-1; cdr3_nt: TGTGCCAGCTCACCACCAAGCGGGGGCTACAATGAGCAGTTCTTC; cdr3_aa: CASSPPSGGYNEQFF
v_call: TRBV4-2; clone_size: -; d_call: -; j_call: TRBJ2-7; cdr3_nt: TGTGCCAGCAGCCCTCATTTGGGCCCCCATGGCTCCTACGAGCAGTACTTC; cdr3_aa: CASSPHLGPHGSYEQYF
v_call: TRBV28; clone_size: -; d_call: -; j_call: TRBJ1-1; cdr3_nt: TGTGCCAGTACAGGGAGCACTGAAGCTTTCTTT; cdr3_aa: CASTGSTEAFF
v_call: TRBV5-6; clone_size: -; d_call: TRBD2; j_call: TRBJ2-5; cdr3_nt: TGTGCCAGCAGCTTGGGGGCTAGCGGGAGGAGAAGGGAGACCCAGTACTTC; cdr3_aa: CASSLGASGRRRETQYF
v_call: TRBV19; clone_size: -; d_call: -; j_call: TRBJ2-3; cdr3_nt: TGTGCCAGTAGTATAGTATTGGGGCCAGATACGCAGTATTTT; cdr3_aa: CASSIVLGPDTQYF
v_call: TRBV4-3; clone_size: -; d_call: TRBD2; j_call: TRBJ2-7; cdr3_nt: TGCGCCAGCAGCCATCTAAGGACTAGCTGGGACGAGCAGTACTTC; cdr3_aa: CASSHLRTSWDEQYF
v_call: TRBV5-1; clone_size: few; d_call: -; j_call: TRBJ1-4; cdr3_nt: TGCGCCAGCAGCTTAATGAGCGGGGTTGCTGAAAAACTGTTTTTT; cdr3_aa: CASSLMSGVAEKLFF
v_call: TRBV7-8; clone_size: few; d_call: TRBD1; j_call: TRBJ2-3; cdr3_nt: TGTGCCACCTACACCCCCCCCACAGAATACAGGGGGTTACTCTCAGATACGCAGTATTTT; cdr3_aa: CATYTPPTEYRGLLSDTQYF
v_call: TRBV21-1; clone_size: -; d_call: -; j_call: TRBJ2-7; cdr3_nt: TGTGCCAGCAGCCCCCCAGTCCCCTACGAGCAGTACTTC; cdr3_aa: CASSPPVPYEQYF
v_call: TRBV3-1/TRBV3-2; clone_size: -; d_call: TRBD2; j_call: TRBJ2-1; cdr3_nt: TGTGCCAGCAGCCTCTCACCATACCGGCGGCTAGCGGTATACAATGAGCAGTTCTTC; cdr3_aa: CASSLSPYRRLAVYNEQFF
v_call: TRBV5-1; clone_size: -; d_call: -; j_call: TRBJ1-2; cdr3_nt: TGCGCCAGCAGCTTGTCGGGGGGAGGCTATGGCTACACCTTC; cdr3_aa: CASSLSGGGYGYTF
v_call: TRBV28; clone_size: -; d_call: TRBD1; j_call: TRBJ1-2; cdr3_nt: TGTGCCAGCAGTGACAGGGGCCCCTATGGCTACACCTTC; cdr3_aa: CASSDRGPYGYTF
v_call: TRBV5-1; clone_size: -; d_call: -; j_call: TRBJ2-1; cdr3_nt: TGCGCCAGCACCCGGACTGAGCCCGCGATCTACAATGAGCAGTTCTTC; cdr3_aa: CASTRTEPAIYNEQFF
v_call: TRBV4-2; clone_size: -; d_call: TRBD2; j_call: TRBJ2-5; cdr3_nt: TGTGCCAGCAGCCAAGATAGCGGGAGTCAAGAGACCCAGTACTTC; cdr3_aa: CASSQDSGSQETQYF
v_call: TRBV4-2; clone_size: -; d_call: -; j_call: TRBJ2-7; cdr3_nt: TGTGCCAGCAGCCACCCTTTGGGCCAGGGGTACTACGAGCAGTACTTC; cdr3_aa: CASSHPLGQGYYEQYF
v_call: TRBV25-1; clone_size: -; d_call: TRBD2; j_call: TRBJ2-1; cdr3_nt: TGTGCCAGCAGCGGGCAGGGTCGGCGGGAGGGCCTGTACAATGAGCAGTTCTTC; cdr3_aa: CASSGQGRREGLYNEQFF
v_call: TRBV4-2; clone_size: -; d_call: -; j_call: TRBJ2-7; cdr3_nt: TGTGCCAGCAGCCAAGAAGCGGCAGACTACGAGCAGTACTTC; cdr3_aa: CASSQEAADYEQYF
v_call: TRBV3-1/TRBV3-2; clone_size: once; d_call: TRBD1; j_call: TRBJ2-3; cdr3_nt: TGTGCCAGCAGCCTATGGGACAGGGCCCATACGCAGTATTTT; cdr3_aa: CASSLWDRAHTQYF
v_call: TRBV7-9; clone_size: -; d_call: -; j_call: TRBJ2-4; cdr3_nt: TGTGCCAGCAGCTTAGCCGGGGTTGCCAAAAACATTCAGTACTTC; cdr3_aa: CASSLAGVAKNIQYF
v_call: TRBV9; clone_size: -; d_call: TRBD1; j_call: TRBJ2-2; cdr3_nt: TGTGCCAGCAGCTCATATTCAATAGGACAGGGGCCCGGGGAGCTGTTTTTT; cdr3_aa: CASSSYSIGQGPGELFF
v_call: TRBV29-1; clone_size: -; d_call: -; j_call: TRBJ1-1; cdr3_nt: TGCAGCGTTTGGGGGGGGGACATAGCCACTGAAGCTTTCTTT; cdr3_aa: CSVWGGDIATEAFF
v_call: TRBV24-1; clone_size: -; d_call: TRBD1; j_call: TRBJ2-7; cdr3_nt: TGTGCCACCAGTGATGTGACAGGGGGCGCGTCGGAGCAGTACTTC; cdr3_aa: CATSDVTGGASEQYF
v_call: TRBV7-6; clone_size: -; d_call: -; j_call: TRBJ2-5; cdr3_nt: TGTGCCAGCAGCAACTTACAGGGTTTGGGGGAGACCCAGTACTTC; cdr3_aa: CASSNLQGLGETQYF
v_call: TRBV30; clone_size: once; d_call: -; j_call: TRBJ2-1; cdr3_nt: TGTGCCTGGAGGCAACTAAATTACAATGAGCAGTTCTTC; cdr3_aa: CAWRQLNYNEQFF
v_call: TRBV12-3/TRBV12-4; clone_size: -; d_call: -; j_call: TRBJ2-1; cdr3_nt: TGTGCCACCCTAGCGACCCTTTACAATGAGCAGTTCTTC; cdr3_aa: CATLATLYNEQFF
v_call: TRBV6-2/TRBV6-3; clone_size: once; d_call: -; j_call: TRBJ1-2; cdr3_nt: TGTGCCAGCAGTTACGGCGACAGCGGCTACACCTTC; cdr3_aa: CASSYGDSGYTF
v_call: TRBV6-6; clone_size: few; d_call: -; j_call: TRBJ2-3; cdr3_nt: TGTGCCAGCAGGTACCTGGCGGGGAGCACAGATACGCAGTATTTT; cdr3_aa: CASRYLAGSTDTQYF
v_call: TRBV29-1; clone_size: -; d_call: TRBD2; j_call: TRBJ2-1; cdr3_nt: TGCAGCGCTCCCACCGGGGGGGCCCCCAATGAGCAGTTCTTC; cdr3_aa: CSAPTGGAPNEQFF
v_call: TRBV9; clone_size: -; d_call: TRBD1; j_call: TRBJ2-7; cdr3_nt: TGTGCCAGCAGCGTAGGATCGGGACAGGCCTACGAGCAGTACTTC; cdr3_aa: CASSVGSGQAYEQYF
v_call: TRBV2; clone_size: -; d_call: -; j_call: TRBJ1-2; cdr3_nt: TGTGCCAGCACCCTCGGGGGACGTGGCTACACCTTC; cdr3_aa: CASTLGGRGYTF